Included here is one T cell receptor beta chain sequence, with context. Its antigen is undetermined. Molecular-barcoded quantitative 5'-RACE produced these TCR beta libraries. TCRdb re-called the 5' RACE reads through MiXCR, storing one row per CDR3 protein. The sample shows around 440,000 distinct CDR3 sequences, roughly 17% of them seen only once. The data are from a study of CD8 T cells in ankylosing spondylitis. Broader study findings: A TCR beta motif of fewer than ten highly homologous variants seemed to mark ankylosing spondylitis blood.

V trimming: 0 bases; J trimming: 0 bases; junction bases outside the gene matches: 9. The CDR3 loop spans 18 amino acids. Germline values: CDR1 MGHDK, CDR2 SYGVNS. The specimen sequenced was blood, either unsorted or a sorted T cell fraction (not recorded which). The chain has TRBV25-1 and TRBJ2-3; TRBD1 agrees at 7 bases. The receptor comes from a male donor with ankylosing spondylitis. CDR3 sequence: CASSEYVLNRGSTDTQYF. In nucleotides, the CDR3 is TGTGCCAGCAGTGAATATGTCTTGAACAGGGGAAGCACAGATACGCAGTATTTT.